This T cell receptor beta chain was captured in a study of tumor-infiltrating lymphocytes in localized non-small cell lung cancer. Background on the study: The cohort mixed smokers and never-smokers, several histologies, and some post-neoadjuvant-chemotherapy samples.

The CDR3 runs to 15 residues. V shed 5 bases, J shed 1 base, and the junction held 3 bases outside the gene matches. Per the germline V gene, CDR1 is SEHNR and CDR2 is FQNEAQ (reference sequence). Libraries were prepared by immunoSEQ multiplex PCR; TCRdb keeps only in-frame clonotypes and omits some of them. The data show approximately 8,100 clones, 65% to 80% seen once. Comments on this clone: Its specificity is not known.

General study findings and limits: IM1 and IM2 tumors showed no difference in T-cell fraction. Higher tumor T cell infiltration than in uninvolved lung was supported by TCRbeta sequencing.

The specimen sequenced was uninvolved lung tissue not adjacent to the tumor. The origin of this receptor is a human donor with non-small cell lung cancer. This sequence joins TRBV7-9 and TRBJ2-1, with 9 bases fitting TRBD2. The CDR3 DNA is TGTGCCAGCAGCACGCTAGCGGGATCCTACAATGAGCAGTTCTTC. It is translated as CASSTLAGSYNEQFF.